What follows are 29 T cell receptor beta chains derived from one specimen sequenced in a study of identical twins. TCRdb re-called the 5' RACE reads with MiXCR, one entry per CDR3 protein. The table records under 450,000 distinct CDR3 sequences, less than 20% of them present only once. Sequencing was done on a sample of naive T cells sorted from blood. These TCRs come from a man aged 50 to 60 in good health.

This clonotype has a count of ten or more. The gene calls are TRBV5-1 and TRBJ1-5, with unresolved D. Trimming took off 0 bases at V and 3 bases at J, with 7 bases between the two ends. Germline V gene lookup returns CDR1 SGHRS and CDR2 YFSETQ. CDR3 size: 14 residues. CDR3 amino acids: CASSLGGPNQPQHF. The DNA of the CDR3 is TGCGCCAGCAGCTTGGGAGGCCCCAATCAGCCCCAGCATTTT.

This chain joins TRBV10-1 and TRBJ2-2; D unclear. Trimming shortened V by 2 bases and J by 5 bases, and 6 bases separated the two germline ends. CDR3 size: 13 residues. CDR1 is WNHNN and CDR2 is SYGVQD in the germline V gene (reference sequence). CDR3 region: CASSEEATGELFF. The CDR3 coding sequence is TGCGCCAGCAGTGAGGAGGCGACCGGGGAGCTGTTTTTT.

The J gene is TRBJ2-3, the V gene TRBV18; TRBD2 matches 14 bases. After removal of 2 bases from V and 6 bases from J, the junction contained 4 bases not matched to a gene. This CDR3 has 16 residues. The germline V gene has CDR1 KGHSH and CDR2 LQKENI. CDR3 DNA sequence: TGTGCCAGCTCACCAGGGACTAGCGGGAGATTTGATACGCAGTATTTT. Protein sequence: CASSPGTSGRFDTQYF.

The chain joins TRBV29-1 to TRBJ2-2; 7 nucleotides match TRBD2. The V gene end was trimmed by 4 bases and the J gene end by 5 bases; junction bases not matched to a gene: 1. From germline, CDR1 is SQVTM and CDR2 ANQGSEA. The CDR3 consists of 12 residues. CDR3 nucleotides: TGCAGCGTTGTTAGCGGGACCGGGGAGCTGTTTTTT. This encodes CSVVSGTGELFF.

The rearrangement uses TRBV27 and TRBJ2-7; 8 bases match TRBD2. There are 15 residues in the CDR3. Trimming cost V 4 bases and J 5 bases; bases outside gene matches: 10. Germline lookup yields CDR1 MNHEY and CDR2 SMNVEV (reference sequence). The CDR3 sequence is CASSSERRGVNEQYF. DNA of the CDR3: TGTGCCAGCAGTTCCGAGAGGCGGGGGGTTAACGAGCAGTACTTC.

The gene calls are TRBV2 and TRBJ2-1; 10 nucleotides match TRBD2. CDR1 and CDR2 (germline): SNHLY, FYNNEI. V shed 1 base and J 2 bases; nucleotides not matched to a gene: 2. The CDR3 runs 16 residues. This CDR3 reads CASSEDGLAAYNEQFF. CDR3 bases: TGTGCCAGCAGTGAAGATGGACTAGCGGCCTACAATGAGCAGTTCTTC.

At least ten counts were recorded for this clonotype. V gene TRBV6-5 combines with J gene TRBJ2-2, with 12 bases aligning to TRBD1. Germline values: CDR1 MNHEY, CDR2 SVGAGI. The ends lost 2 bases at V and 0 bases at J; junction bases unmatched: 1. CDR3 size: 17 residues. CDR3 DNA: TGTGCCAGCAGTTACGGGACAGGGGGCGCGAACACCGGGGAGCTGTTTTTT. Amino acid sequence: CASSYGTGGANTGELFF.

Points on this clonotype: A read error may account for a junction end that differs from germline. The rearrangement links TRBV12-3 or TRBV12-4 to TRBJ2-5; D uncertain. The CDR3 contains 14 residues. CDR3 DNA: TGTGCCACCAGTTTAGTAGCATCCGGGGAGACCCAGTACTTC. This gives the protein CATSLVASGETQYF.

This clonotype was observed many times. This rearrangement joins TRBV10-3 to TRBJ1-1, with unresolved D. V was pared by 7 bases and J by 0 bases, with 15 bases between. The CDR3 has 15 residues. Germline CDR1 reads ENHRY; CDR2 reads SYGVKD. The DNA of the CDR3 is TGTGCCATCAAGAAAAGTGATAGGCTGAACACTGAAGCTTTCTTT. The encoded protein is CAIKKSDRLNTEAFF.

V is TRBV29-1 and J is TRBJ2-5; the match to TRBD1 covers 7 bases. CDR3 length: 13 residues. Germline-derived CDR1 and CDR2 are SQVTM and ANQGSEA. The V and J ends lost 6 bases and 5 bases, in that order; junction bases with no gene match: 9. CDR3 coding DNA: TGCAGCGTCGTCATAGGCAGGGGGGAGACCCAGTACTTC. Protein: CSVVIGRGETQYF.

This chain joins TRBV6-5 and TRBJ2-2, with D tentatively TRBD1 (6 bases). V was shortened by 1 base and J by 4 bases, with 13 bases between the two germline ends. The germline gives CDR1 MNHEY, CDR2 SVGAGI. The CDR3 has 16 residues. The CDR3 coding sequence is TGTGCCAGCAGTTACTACAGGGAACTACCCACCGGGGAGCTGTTTTTT. Its translation is CASSYYRELPTGELFF.

The chain recombines TRBV28 with TRBJ2-7, with 7 bases aligning to TRBD2. V lost 8 bases to trimming and J lost 0 bases; unmatched junction nucleotides: 10. This CDR3 is 15 amino acids long. In germline, CDR1 is MDHEN, CDR2 SYDVKM. The CDR3, as DNA: TGTGCCAGCCACCAAGCTAGCGGAAGCTCCTACGAGCAGTACTTC. Protein: CASHQASGSSYEQYF.

DNA of the CDR3: TGTGCCAGCAGCTTAAACAGGCTAGCGGTTCAAGAGACCCAGTACTTC. It yields the protein CASSLNRLAVQETQYF. The chain combines TRBV7-2 with TRBJ2-5; 7 bases are a match to TRBD2. CDR1 SGHTA and CDR2 FQGNSA come from the germline V gene. The CDR3 sequence is 16 residues long. V was clipped by 2 bases and J by 2 bases; unmatched bases: 8.

The chain uses TRBV28 and TRBJ2-3; D may correspond to TRBD1 or TRBD2 (5 bases each). The CDR3 has 13 residues. From germline, CDR1 is MDHEN and CDR2 SYDVKM. Trimming took 6 bases from V and 2 from J, leaving 9 bases between them. The CDR3 sequence is CASSGTPTDTQYF. CDR3 bases: TGTGCCAGCAGCGGGACCCCCACAGATACGCAGTATTTT.

This clonotype was seen ten or more times. The chain links TRBV15 to TRBJ2-7; 8 bases line up with TRBD1. The germline CDR1 and CDR2 sequences are LNHNV and YYDKDF (reference sequence). J was trimmed by 2 bases and V by 5 bases; bases with no gene match: 8. The CDR3 has 15 residues. The CDR3 DNA sequence: TGTGCCACCAGCTCCGGCAGGGGGCTCACCTACGAGCAGTACTTC. Amino acid sequence: CATSSGRGLTYEQYF. The variable domain in full, completed from reference TRBV15 and TRBJ2-7, reads DAMVIQNPRYQVTQFGKPVTLSCSQTLNHNVMYWYQQKSSQAPKLLFHYYDKDFNNEADTPDNFQSRRPNTSFCFLDIRSPGLGDTAMYLCATSSGRGLTYEQYFGPGTRLTVT.

This clonotype showed up just a few times. V usage is TRBV7-7 and J usage is TRBJ1-1; no clear D. V was shortened by 1 base and J by 1 base, with 4 bases between the two germline ends. CDR3 length equals 13 residues. CDR1 is SSHAT, CDR2 FNYEAQ, per germline (reference sequence). Here the CDR3 DNA reads TGTGCCAGCAGCTTAGATTCGAACACTGAAGCTTTCTTT. Amino acid sequence: CASSLDSNTEAFF.

This clonotype has at least ten counts. The chain joins TRBV28 to TRBJ2-4; a possible D gene is TRBD2 (6 bases). Per germline, CDR1 MDHEN and CDR2 SYDVKM. There are 15 residues in the CDR3. Trimming took off 2 bases at V and 8 bases at J, with 16 bases between the two ends. CDR3 DNA: TGTGCCAGCAGTTTAGGGGGGACTCTTCGCGACATTCAGTACTTC. Protein sequence: CASSLGGTLRDIQYF. Combining the CDR3 with reference TRBV28 and TRBJ2-4 gives the whole variable domain DVKVTQSSRYLVKRTGEKVFLECVQDMDHENMFWYRQDPGLGLRLIYFSYDVKMKEKGDIPEGYSVSREKKERFSLILESASTNQTSMYLCASSLGGTLRDIQYFGAGTRLSVL.

This clonotype was picked up many times. The rearrangement links TRBV15 to TRBJ2-1; D call uncertain. Trimming stripped 0 bases from V and 3 bases from J, with 6 bases between. Germline V gene lookup returns CDR1 LNHNV and CDR2 YYDKDF (reference sequence). The CDR3 runs 14 residues. CDR3 DNA sequence: TGTGCCACCAGCAGAGATACCAGCTACAATGAGCAGTTCTTC. Translation gives CATSRDTSYNEQFF.

This clonotype has a handful of counts. The genes are TRBV11-2 and TRBJ2-5, with 7 bases lining up with TRBD2. The germline V gene has CDR1 SGHAT and CDR2 FQNNGV. V dropped 1 base and J dropped 5; count of bases not matched to a gene: 10. This CDR3 has 16 amino acids. The CDR3, as DNA: TGTGCCAGCAGCTTAGGAGTCGGGAGGTCCCAGGAGACCCAGTACTTC. Its protein is CASSLGVGRSQETQYF.

V gene TRBV20-1 combines with J gene TRBJ1-2, with 12 positions matching TRBD1. Trimming at V came to 5 bases and at J to 3 bases, leaving 10 bases not matched to a gene. Germline values: CDR1 DFQATT, CDR2 SNEGSKA (reference sequence). CDR3 length: 16 amino acids. In nucleotides, the CDR3 is TGCAGTGCTTACCGGGACAGGGGGCGACAATACTATGGCTACACCTTC. Translating gives CSAYRDRGRQYYGYTF.

This clonotype was counted many times. The chain carries TRBV12-3 or TRBV12-4 and TRBJ2-1; TRBD2 agrees at 9 bases. V trimming: 7 bases; J trimming: 5 bases; junction bases outside the gene matches: 12. CDR3 size: 16 residues. CDR3 amino acids: CASNHIAGVKNNEQFF. The CDR3 DNA follows: TGTGCCAGCAATCACATAGCGGGAGTTAAGAACAATGAGCAGTTCTTC.

The chain carries TRBV10-3 and TRBJ2-2, with D possibly TRBD2 on 6 matching bases. V was pared by 6 bases and J by 3 bases, with 11 bases between. Germline V CDR1 and CDR2: ENHRY, SYGVKD. The CDR3 totals 14 residues. The CDR3 region is CAISVGGYTGELFF. The CDR3 DNA follows: TGTGCCATCAGCGTGGGGGGATACACCGGGGAGCTGTTTTTT.

Worth noting for this clonotype: A junction boundary mismatches the germline segment, possibly from a read error. The J gene is TRBJ2-1, the V gene TRBV20-1; 13 nucleotides agree with TRBD2. Per the germline V gene, CDR1 is DFQATT and CDR2 is SNEGSKA (reference sequence). This CDR3 comprises 16 residues. The DNA of the CDR3 is TGCAGTGCTTCCGGGACTAGCGGGATTTCCTACAGTGAGCAGTTCTTC. It specifies CSASGTSGISYSEQFF.

In this sample, this clonotype turned up a few times. The J gene is TRBJ2-5, the V gene TRBV27; 10 bases map to TRBD2. CDR1 is MNHEY, CDR2 SMNVEV, per germline (reference sequence). After removal of 3 bases from V and 5 bases from J, the junction contained 9 bases not matched to a gene. This CDR3 has 16 amino acids. CDR3 nucleotides: TGTGCCAGCAGTTTCGGGGCTAGCGGGAGTGGGGAGACCCAGTACTTC. It encodes CASSFGASGSGETQYF.

This clonotype was observed many times. V gene TRBV11-2 combines with J gene TRBJ2-5; 7 nucleotides line up with TRBD1. With V trimmed by 6 bases and J by 6 bases, 13 bases remained unmatched. The V gene's germline CDR1 is SGHAT and CDR2 FQNNGV. The CDR3 is made up of 15 amino acids. This chain's CDR3 is CASSGTRGRGKTQYF. As DNA, the CDR3 is TGTGCCAGCAGTGGTACAAGGGGGCGAGGAAAGACCCAGTACTTC.

By sample share, this clonotype is medium-sized. This rearrangement joins TRBV28 to TRBJ2-7; either TRBD1 or TRBD2 may supply D (6 bases each). V lost 3 bases to trimming and J lost 7 bases, with 19 bases between them. The CDR3 sequence is 15 residues long. Germline-derived CDR1 and CDR2 are MDHEN and SYDVKM. DNA of the CDR3: TGTGCCAGCAGTTTTAGGTTGGGGGGCCCGAGGGAGCAGTACTTC. Translated: CASSFRLGGPREQYF.

This clonotype was picked up a small number of times. The genes are TRBV6-5 and TRBJ2-4; no clear D gene. This CDR3 region has 11 residues. The germline V gene encodes CDR1 MNHEY and CDR2 SVGAGI. Between the trimmed V and J ends, which lost 2 bases and 8 bases, there was a span of 4 bases. The CDR3 coding sequence is TGTGCCAGCAGTTACGGGGACATTCAGTACTTC. This codes for CASSYGDIQYF.

The sample holds a few counts of this clonotype. The CDR3 is CASSPRTGLNYGYTF. CDR3 DNA sequence: TGCGCCAGCAGCCCGAGGACAGGCCTTAACTATGGCTACACCTTC. The chain has TRBV4-1 and TRBJ1-2, with 7 bases fitting TRBD1. J was trimmed by 1 base and V by 4 bases; bases with no gene match: 6. Germline V gene data show CDR1 as MGHRA and CDR2 as YSYEKL. This CDR3 region has 15 residues.

The chain has TRBV18 and TRBJ1-5; D is unresolved. Trimming took 2 bases from V and 4 from J, leaving 9 bases between them. The germline V gene has CDR1 KGHSH and CDR2 LQKENI. The CDR3 is 14 residues long. The CDR3 DNA follows: TGTGCCAGCTCACCAGGGAGGGAAAATCAGCCCCAGCATTTT. It is translated as CASSPGRENQPQHF.